The 14 T cell receptor beta chains presented below share a single source sample, sequenced in a study of T cells in Graves' hyperthyroidism and ophthalmopathy. Amplified TCR beta CDR3 regions came from RNA transcripts. RT-PCR in the first round (using the HTBI primer set) targeted the TCR CDR3. One entry per CDR3 protein, called by TCRdb with MiXCR from the multiplex PCR reads. The table has under 400,000 distinct CDR3 sequences, around a quarter seen once. Sequenced: blood. The receptors were gathered from a man aged 50-59 years with Graves' hyperthyroidism.

The rearrangement joins TRBV13 to TRBJ1-5; TRBD1 matches 8 bases. Germline V CDR1 and CDR2: PRHDT, FYEKMQ (reference sequence). This CDR3 contains 15 residues. V lost 0 bases to trimming and J lost 6 bases; unmatched junction nucleotides: 4. The CDR3 here is CASSLGRQGIQPQHF. The CDR3 coding sequence is TGTGCCAGCAGCTTAGGGCGACAGGGGATTCAGCCCCAGCATTTT.

V is TRBV27 and J is TRBJ2-5; D call uncertain. The germline V gene has CDR1 MNHEY and CDR2 SMNVEV (reference sequence). The germline V and J ends were trimmed by 3 bases and 4 bases, with 9 bases remaining between them. CDR3 length equals 13 residues. CDR3 nucleotide sequence: TGTGCCAGCAGTTTGAACAGTTTAGAGACCCAGTACTTC. Its protein product is CASSLNSLETQYF.

The V and J genes are TRBV6-1 and TRBJ2-5; 10 nucleotides line up with TRBD2. Trimming cost V 5 bases and J 4 bases; bases outside gene matches: 10. Germline CDR1 reads MNHNS; CDR2 reads SASEGT. The CDR3 covers 16 residues. The CDR3 DNA sequence: TGTGCCAGCAGTCCGACTAGCGGGTCCCAGGGAGAGACCCAGTACTTC. It translates to CASSPTSGSQGETQYF.

This clonotype has ten or more counts. The chain carries TRBV12-3 or TRBV12-4 and TRBJ2-3; the D gene is possibly TRBD2 (5 bases). Between the trimmed V and J ends, which lost 6 bases and 1 base, there was a span of 14 bases. The CDR3 is 15 amino acids. In DNA form, the CDR3 reads TGTGCCAGCAGCCCTTTACTAGGTGGCACAGATACGCAGTATTTT. Translated, it gives CASSPLLGGTDTQYF.

The chain carries TRBV7-2 and TRBJ2-7, with D maybe TRBD1 (5 bases). Germline V lookup: CDR1 SGHTA, CDR2 FQGNSA. This CDR3 has 13 residues. Trimming took off 1 base at V and 10 bases at J, with 14 bases between the two ends. CDR3 bases: TGTGCCAGCAGCTTAGGAGAAGGGGTCGTCCAGTACTTC. Protein sequence: CASSLGEGVVQYF. Based on the CDR3 plus reference TRBV7-2 and TRBJ2-7, the full variable domain is GAGVSQSPSNKVTEKGKDVELRCDPISGHTALYWYRQSLGQGLEFLIYFQGNSAPDKSGLPSDRFSAERTGGSVSTLTIQRTQQEDSAVYLCASSLGEGVVQYFGPGTRLTVT.

The chain has TRBV12-3 or TRBV12-4 and TRBJ1-5; TRBD1 agrees at 9 bases. This CDR3 region has 16 residues. Unmatched junction bases numbered 6, after V lost 4 bases and J lost 2 bases. CDR3 protein: CASSSRDRVGNQPQHF. The CDR3 coding sequence is TGTGCCAGCAGTTCCCGGGACAGGGTAGGCAATCAGCCCCAGCATTTT.

This clonotype was observed at least ten times. V usage is TRBV6-1 and J usage is TRBJ2-7, with TRBD2 matching over 8 bases. The CDR3 contains 14 residues. The germline gives CDR1 MNHNS, CDR2 SASEGT. J lost 0 bases, V lost 7 bases, and 5 bases had no gene match. The CDR3 DNA follows: TGTGCCAGCAACCTCGGGGGGGACTCCTACGAGCAGTACTTC. Translated, it gives CASNLGGDSYEQYF.

A few counts support this clonotype. This chain's CDR3 is CAWIAGNTDTQYF. DNA for the CDR3: TGTGCCTGGATTGCGGGAAACACAGATACGCAGTATTTT. The rearrangement joins TRBV30 to TRBJ2-3, with D possibly being TRBD2 (6 bases). The CDR3 consists of 13 residues. CDR1 GTSNPN and CDR2 SVGIG come from the germline V gene (reference sequence). V was pared by 4 bases and J by 2 bases, with 10 bases between.

V is TRBV27 and J is TRBJ2-7; no clear D gene. Trimming removed 6 bases at V and 1 base at J, with 10 bases between. Germline V CDR1 and CDR2: MNHEY, SMNVEV (reference sequence). CDR3 size: 13 residues. CDR3 sequence reads: CASRGSPSYEQYF. The CDR3 region has the DNA TGTGCCAGCAGGGGGTCGCCGTCCTACGAGCAGTACTTC.

The CDR3 loop reads CATRGSPSYGYTF. CDR3 in DNA: TGTGCCACCAGGGGAAGTCCCTCCTATGGCTACACCTTC. This sequence joins TRBV24-1 and TRBJ1-2; D remains ambiguous. CDR3 length: 13 amino acids. CDR1 is KGHDR and CDR2 is SFDVKD in the germline V gene. The ends were cut back, 7 bases at V and 4 bases at J, with 12 bases in the middle.

The sample holds many counts of this clonotype. V and J are TRBV2 and TRBJ2-5; D is possibly TRBD1 (5 bases). Looked up from germline, CDR1 is SNHLY and CDR2 is FYNNEI. CDR3 length: 14 residues. Trimming removed 4 bases at V and 5 bases at J, with 14 bases between. The CDR3 sequence is CASSGEQGSETQYF. The CDR3 nucleotides read TGTGCCAGCAGTGGTGAGCAGGGATCGGAGACCCAGTACTTC.

V usage is TRBV18 and J usage is TRBJ1-2; no clear D. The CDR3 length is 15 residues. V dropped 2 bases and J dropped 4 bases, with 14 bases sitting between them. Germline V lookup: CDR1 KGHSH, CDR2 LQKENI. CDR3 region: CASSPKTGLSYGYTF. In DNA form, the CDR3 reads TGTGCCAGCTCACCAAAAACCGGGTTGTCCTATGGCTACACCTTC.

There are a few counts of this clonotype. CDR3 amino acids: CASSFLGSQETQYF. The DNA for the CDR3 is TGCGCCAGCAGCTTCTTGGGCAGCCAAGAGACCCAGTACTTC. The rearrangement links TRBV5-1 to TRBJ2-5; D remains ambiguous. The CDR3 loop spans 14 amino acids. The V gene lost 2 bases and the J gene lost 1 base, with 9 bases spanning the gap. In germline, CDR1 is SGHRS, CDR2 YFSETQ. Filled out from reference TRBV5-1 and TRBJ2-5, the complete variable domain reads KAGVTQTPRYLIKTRGQQVTLSCSPISGHRSVSWYQQTPGQGLQFLFEYFSETQRNKGNFPGRFSGRQFSNSRSEMNVSTLELGDSALYLCASSFLGSQETQYFGPGTRLLVL.

This clonotype has only a few counts. The V and J genes are TRBV7-9 and TRBJ2-5, with a possible D match to TRBD1 (5 bases). Trimming removed 5 bases at V and 1 base at J, with 11 bases between. Germline V CDR1 and CDR2: SEHNR, FQNEAQ (reference sequence). CDR3 size: 14 residues. This CDR3 reads CASSLDRFQETQYF. In DNA form, the CDR3 reads TGTGCCAGCAGCCTTGACAGATTCCAAGAGACCCAGTACTTC.